This entry features one T cell receptor beta chain sequence. Its antigen is not identified. This entry is derived from a study of monozygotic twins with inflammatory bowel disease. Study conclusions and caveats: Findings did not support one strong IBD-associated signal or clonotype. TCRbeta inverse Simpson diversity was decreased in IBD patients versus healthy co-twins.

The template-switching step introduced UMIs that carried a 6-nucleotide sample barcode. For both chains, the TCRalpha and TCRbeta cDNA went through two nested PCRs of approximately 16 and 9 cycles. TCRdb reprocessed the 5' RACE reads and keeps a single row for each CDR3 protein, giving no DNA. Its table records about 130,000 distinct CDR3 sequences. The CDR3 totals 14 residues. The germline gives CDR1 DFQATT, CDR2 SNEGSKA (reference sequence). V usage is TRBV20-1 and J usage is TRBJ2-7; lacking DNA, the TRBD2 call made by TCRdb goes unchecked. The source material was blood. The TCR sequence derives from a human donor with ulcerative colitis or Crohn's disease, or a healthy co-twin of an affected twin (not recorded which). The CDR3 spells CSARDQKAHYEQYF.